Presented here are 2 T cell receptor beta chains from one specimen sequenced in a study of T cell changes during pregnancy in multiple sclerosis. Only in-frame clones appear in the TCRdb table, and some are missing; sequencing was by immunoSEQ multiplex PCR. The sample comprises 49,000 or so clones, around nine tenths of which are singletons, and approximately 0.41% rests with the top ten. The sample consisted of CD4+ T cells from peripheral blood mononuclear cells, taken in the second trimester of pregnancy. The receptor source for this set is a female donor in good health, enrolled as a control in a pregnancy study.

V and J are TRBV30 and TRBJ2-7; D is perhaps TRBD1 (5 bases). Trimming stripped 5 bases from V and 2 bases from J, with 7 bases between. CDR3 length equals 11 residues. Germline assignment: CDR1 GTSNPN and CDR2 SVGIG (reference sequence). The chain's CDR3 is CAWDRAYEQYF. DNA for the CDR3: TGTGCCTGGGACAGAGCCTACGAGCAGTACTTC.

The J gene is TRBJ2-7, the V gene TRBV5-1, with 8 bases aligning to TRBD1. Germline CDR1 reads SGHRS; CDR2 reads YFSETQ. The V segment lost 9 bases and the J segment 3 bases; nucleotides outside the gene matches: 14. The CDR3 runs 15 residues. CDR3 sequence reads: CATRKGQGAFYEQYF. The CDR3 DNA reads as TGCGCCACCCGGAAGGGGCAGGGGGCCTTCTACGAGCAGTACTTC.